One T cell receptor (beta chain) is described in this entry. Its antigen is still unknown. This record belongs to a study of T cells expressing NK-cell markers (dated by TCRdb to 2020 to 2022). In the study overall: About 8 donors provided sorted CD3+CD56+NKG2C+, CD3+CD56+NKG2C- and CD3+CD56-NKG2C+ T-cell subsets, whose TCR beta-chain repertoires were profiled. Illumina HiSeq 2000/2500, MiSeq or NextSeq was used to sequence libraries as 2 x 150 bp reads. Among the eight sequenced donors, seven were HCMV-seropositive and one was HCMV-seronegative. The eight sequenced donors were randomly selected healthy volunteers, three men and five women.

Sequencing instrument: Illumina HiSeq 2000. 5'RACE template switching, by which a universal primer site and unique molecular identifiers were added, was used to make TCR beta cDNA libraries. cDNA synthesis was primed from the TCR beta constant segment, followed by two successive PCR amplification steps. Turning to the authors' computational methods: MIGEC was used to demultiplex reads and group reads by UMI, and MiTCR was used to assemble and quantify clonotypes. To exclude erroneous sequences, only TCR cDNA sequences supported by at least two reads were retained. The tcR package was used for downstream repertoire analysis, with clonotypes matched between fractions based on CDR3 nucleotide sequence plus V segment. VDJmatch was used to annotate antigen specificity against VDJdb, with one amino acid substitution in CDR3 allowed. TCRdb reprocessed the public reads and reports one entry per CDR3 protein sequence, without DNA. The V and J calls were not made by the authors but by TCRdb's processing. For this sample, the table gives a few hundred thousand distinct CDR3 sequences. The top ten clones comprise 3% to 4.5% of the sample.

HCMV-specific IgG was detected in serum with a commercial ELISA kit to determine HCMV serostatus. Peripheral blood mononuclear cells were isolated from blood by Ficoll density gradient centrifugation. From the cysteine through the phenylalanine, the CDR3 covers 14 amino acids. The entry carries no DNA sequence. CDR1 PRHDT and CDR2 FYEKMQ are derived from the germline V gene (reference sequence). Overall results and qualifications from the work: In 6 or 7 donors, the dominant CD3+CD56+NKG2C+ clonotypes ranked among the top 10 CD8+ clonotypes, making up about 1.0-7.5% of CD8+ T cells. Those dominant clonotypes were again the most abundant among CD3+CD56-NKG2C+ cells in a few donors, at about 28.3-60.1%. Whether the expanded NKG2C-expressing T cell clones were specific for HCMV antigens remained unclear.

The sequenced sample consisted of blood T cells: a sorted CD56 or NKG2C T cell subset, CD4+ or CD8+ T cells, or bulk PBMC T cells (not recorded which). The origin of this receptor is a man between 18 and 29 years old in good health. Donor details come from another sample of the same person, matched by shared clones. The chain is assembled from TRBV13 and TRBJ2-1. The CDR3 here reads CASSLEGNYNEQFF.